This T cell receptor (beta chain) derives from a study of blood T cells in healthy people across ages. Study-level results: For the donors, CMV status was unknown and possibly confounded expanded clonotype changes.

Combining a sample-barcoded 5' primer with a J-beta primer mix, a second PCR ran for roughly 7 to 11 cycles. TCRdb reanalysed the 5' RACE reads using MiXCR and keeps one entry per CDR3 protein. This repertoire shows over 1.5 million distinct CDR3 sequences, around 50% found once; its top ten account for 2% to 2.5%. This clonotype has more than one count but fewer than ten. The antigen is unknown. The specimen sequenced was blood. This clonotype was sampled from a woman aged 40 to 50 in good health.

CDR3 nucleotide sequence: TGTGCCAGCAGCCAAGAGGCGGCCAATGGCTACACCTTC. This codes for CASSQEAANGYTF. This chain connects TRBV3-1 to TRBJ1-2, with D unclear. In germline, CDR1 is LGHDT, CDR2 YNNKEL (reference sequence). The CDR3 consists of 13 residues. The V end lost 0 bases, the J end lost 6 bases, and 8 bases lay between the germline ends.